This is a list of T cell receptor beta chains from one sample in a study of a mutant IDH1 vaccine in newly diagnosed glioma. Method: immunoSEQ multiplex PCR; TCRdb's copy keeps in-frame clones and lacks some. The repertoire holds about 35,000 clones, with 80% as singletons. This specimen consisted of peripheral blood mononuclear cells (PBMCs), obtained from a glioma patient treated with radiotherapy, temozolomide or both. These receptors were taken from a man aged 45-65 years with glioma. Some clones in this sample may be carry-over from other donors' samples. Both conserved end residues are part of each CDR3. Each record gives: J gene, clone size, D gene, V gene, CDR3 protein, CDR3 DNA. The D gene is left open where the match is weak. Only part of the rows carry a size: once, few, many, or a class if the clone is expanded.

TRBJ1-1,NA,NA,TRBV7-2,CASSLSRTTEAFF,TGTGCCAGCAGCCTAAGTCGGACCACTGAAGCTTTCTTT
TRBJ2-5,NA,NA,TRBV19,CASRGGAGVPETQYF,TGTGCCAGTAGGGGAGGAGCAGGGGTTCCGGAGACCCAGTACTTC
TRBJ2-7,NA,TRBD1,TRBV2,CASRGDRRSSYEQYF,TGTGCCAGCAGAGGGGACAGGCGAAGCTCCTACGAGCAGTACTTC
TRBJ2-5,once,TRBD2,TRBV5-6,CASKELRGERGETQYF,TGTGCCAGCAAAGAATTACGCGGCGAGCGGGGAGAGACCCAGTACTTC
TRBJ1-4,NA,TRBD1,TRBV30,CAWKGDRVSEKLFF,TGTGCCTGGAAGGGAGACAGGGTGAGCGAAAAACTGTTTTTT
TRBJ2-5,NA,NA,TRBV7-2,CASSSPLTETQYF,TGTGCCAGCAGCTCGCCACTGACAGAGACCCAGTACTTC
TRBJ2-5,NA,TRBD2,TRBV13,CASSLERGDQETQYF,TGTGCCAGCAGCTTAGAGCGGGGGGACCAAGAGACCCAGTACTTC
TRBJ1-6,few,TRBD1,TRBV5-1,CASSLQGAQGNSPLHF,TGCGCCAGCAGCTTACAGGGGGCTCAGGGTAATTCACCCCTCCACTTT
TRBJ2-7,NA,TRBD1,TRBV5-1,CASSSGGQGLYEQYF,TGCGCCAGCAGCTCCGGAGGACAGGGGCTCTACGAGCAGTACTTC
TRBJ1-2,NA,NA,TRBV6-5,CASSYSGTQILYGYTF,TGTGCCAGCAGTTACTCAGGGACTCAGATTTTATATGGCTACACCTTC
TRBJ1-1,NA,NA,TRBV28,CAVGSADLNTEAFF,TGTGCCGTTGGGTCGGCGGACCTGAACACTGAAGCTTTCTTT
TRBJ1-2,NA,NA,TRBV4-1,CASSPEGVNYGYTF,TGCGCCAGCAGCCCGGAGGGGGTGAACTATGGCTACACCTTC
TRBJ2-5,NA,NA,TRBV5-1,CASSLGFTQETQYF,TGCGCCAGCAGCTTGGGGTTTACCCAAGAGACCCAGTACTTC
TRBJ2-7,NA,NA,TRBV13,CASSSRGSNEQYF,TGTGCCAGCAGCTCTCGGGGTAGCAACGAGCAGTACTTC